This T cell receptor beta chain appears in the sequencing data of a study of beta chain features in type 1 diabetes. Study at large: Across all samples, about 100 million sorted cells were examined. Overall study findings and caveats: Moderately but significantly shorter TCRB CDR3s were found in Type 1 diabetes patients in all four CD4+ subsets. Sequencing from cDNA could over-represent high-TCR-expressing cells. The naive, central memory and Treg TCRB repertoires looked more alike in patients than they did in healthy donors. Insertions were fewer and deletions more numerous at VDJ junctions in type 1 diabetes patients.

The whole isolated RNA underwent reverse transcription, so sequencing captured expressed TCRB transcripts. Assay used: immunoSEQ multiplex PCR; TCRdb lists only in-frame clones, some missing. Among under 850,000 clones listed, over 10% were seen once. In its sample, this clone was seen a few times. The antigen remains unidentified. The TCR was taken from a man in his late teens or twenties with type 1 diabetes. The sample comprised naive CD4+ T cells from blood.

CDR3 coding DNA: TGTGCCATCAGTGAAATAGGGAGCGAGCAGTACTTC. Protein: CAISEIGSEQYF. The V call is TRBV10-3, the J call TRBJ2-7, with a weak D call TRBD2 (5 bases). In germline, CDR1 is ENHRY, CDR2 SYGVKD. Trimming stripped 3 bases from V and 6 bases from J, with 9 bases between. The CDR3 is 12 amino acids.